Below, one T cell receptor (beta chain) is given with its context. Its target is unknown. J was trimmed by 2 bases and V by 4 bases; bases with no gene match: 5. The CDR3 is made up of 15 amino acids. Germline assignment: CDR1 SGHRS and CDR2 YFSETQ. Running of the v3.0 immunoSEQ assay took place at survey level. The method was immunoSEQ multiplex PCR; TCRdb's version includes in-frame clones alone and lacks a portion of them. This repertoire shows tens of thousands of clones, around 85% found once; its top ten account for less than 9.5%. Cryopreserved PBMC numbered about 0.9-11 million per sample before DNA extraction. This entry comes from a study of long-term antiretroviral therapy in people with HIV. Study-wide findings and caveats: Clonal expansions arising prior to ART prevailed in the repertoire at every time point. Records did not include ART adherence, viral resistance or therapy changes. Post-ART, diversity grew, though it stayed under transplant donor control levels.

The clonotype was recovered from a man aged 25-45 years with HIV. The sequenced sample was unsorted PBMCs, obtained 1.5 years after starting antiretroviral therapy. J is TRBJ2-5 and V is TRBV5-1; the match to TRBD2 covers 10 bases. Here the CDR3 DNA reads TGCGCCAGCAGCACCTCTAGCGGGAGACAAGAGACCCAGTACTTC. Translated, it gives CASSTSSGRQETQYF.